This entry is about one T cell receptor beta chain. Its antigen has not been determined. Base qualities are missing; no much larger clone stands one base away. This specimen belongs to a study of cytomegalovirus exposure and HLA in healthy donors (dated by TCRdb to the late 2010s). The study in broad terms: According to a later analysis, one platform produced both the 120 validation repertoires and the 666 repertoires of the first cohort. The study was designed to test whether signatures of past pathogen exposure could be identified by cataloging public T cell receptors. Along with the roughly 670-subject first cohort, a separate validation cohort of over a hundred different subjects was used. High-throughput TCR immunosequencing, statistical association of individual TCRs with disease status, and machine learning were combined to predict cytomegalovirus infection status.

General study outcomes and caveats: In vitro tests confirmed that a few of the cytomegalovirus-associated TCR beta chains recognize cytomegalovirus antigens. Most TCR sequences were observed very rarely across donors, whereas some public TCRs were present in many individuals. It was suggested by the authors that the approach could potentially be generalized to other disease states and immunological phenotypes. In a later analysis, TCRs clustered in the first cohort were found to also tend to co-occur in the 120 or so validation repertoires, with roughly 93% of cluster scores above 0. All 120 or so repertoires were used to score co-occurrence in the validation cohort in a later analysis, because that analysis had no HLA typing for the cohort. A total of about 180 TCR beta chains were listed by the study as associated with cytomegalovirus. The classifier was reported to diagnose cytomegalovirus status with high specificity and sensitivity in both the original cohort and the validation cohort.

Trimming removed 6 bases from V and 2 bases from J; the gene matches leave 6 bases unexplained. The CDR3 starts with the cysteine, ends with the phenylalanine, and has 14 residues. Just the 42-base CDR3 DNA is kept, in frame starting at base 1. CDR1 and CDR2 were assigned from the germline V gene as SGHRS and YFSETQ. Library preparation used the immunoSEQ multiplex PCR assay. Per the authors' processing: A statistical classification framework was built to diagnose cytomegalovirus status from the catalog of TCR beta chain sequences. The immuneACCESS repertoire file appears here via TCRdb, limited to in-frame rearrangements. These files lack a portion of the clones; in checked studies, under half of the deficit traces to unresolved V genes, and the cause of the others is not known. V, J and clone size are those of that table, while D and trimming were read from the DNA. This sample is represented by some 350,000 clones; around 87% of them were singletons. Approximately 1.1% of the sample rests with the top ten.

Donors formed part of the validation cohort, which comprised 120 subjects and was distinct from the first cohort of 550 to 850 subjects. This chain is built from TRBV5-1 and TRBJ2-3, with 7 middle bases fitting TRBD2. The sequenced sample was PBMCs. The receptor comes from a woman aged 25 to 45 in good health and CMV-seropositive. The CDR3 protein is CASNGGINTDTQYF. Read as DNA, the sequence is TGCGCCAGCAACGGGGGGATTAACACAGATACGCAGTATTTT.